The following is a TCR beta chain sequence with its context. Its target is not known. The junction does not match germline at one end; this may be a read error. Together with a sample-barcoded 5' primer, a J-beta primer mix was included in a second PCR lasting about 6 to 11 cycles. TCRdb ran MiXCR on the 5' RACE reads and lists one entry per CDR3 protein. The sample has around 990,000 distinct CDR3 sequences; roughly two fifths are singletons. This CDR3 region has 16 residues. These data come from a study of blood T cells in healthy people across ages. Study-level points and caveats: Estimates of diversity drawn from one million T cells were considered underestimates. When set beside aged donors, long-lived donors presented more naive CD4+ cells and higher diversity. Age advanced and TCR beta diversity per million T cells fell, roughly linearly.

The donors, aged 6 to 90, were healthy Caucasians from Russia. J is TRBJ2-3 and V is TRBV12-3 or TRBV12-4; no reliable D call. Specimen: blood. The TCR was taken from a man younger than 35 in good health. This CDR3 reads CASSFLPGARADTEYF. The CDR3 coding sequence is TGTGCCAGCAGTTTTTTGCCAGGCGCTAGAGCAGATACGGAGTATTTT.